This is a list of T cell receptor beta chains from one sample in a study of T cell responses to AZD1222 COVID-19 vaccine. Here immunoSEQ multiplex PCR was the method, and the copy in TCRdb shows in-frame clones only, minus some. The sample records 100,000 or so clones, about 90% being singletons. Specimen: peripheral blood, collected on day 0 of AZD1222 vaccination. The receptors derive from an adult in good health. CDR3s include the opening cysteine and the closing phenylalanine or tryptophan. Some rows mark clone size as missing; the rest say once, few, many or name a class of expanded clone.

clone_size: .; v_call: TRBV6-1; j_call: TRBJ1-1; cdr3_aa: CASSEDTGMNTEAFF
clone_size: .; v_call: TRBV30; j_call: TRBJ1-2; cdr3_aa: CAWSSGTNYGYTF
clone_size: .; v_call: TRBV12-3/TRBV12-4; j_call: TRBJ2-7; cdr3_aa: CASSPGAEQYF
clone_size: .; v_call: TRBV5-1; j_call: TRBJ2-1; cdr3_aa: CASSSLAGGPMYGEQFF
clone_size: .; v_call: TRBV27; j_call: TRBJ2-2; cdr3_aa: CASTSRLAVLDTGELFF
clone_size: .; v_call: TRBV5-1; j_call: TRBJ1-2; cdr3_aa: CASSGQPSNYGYTF
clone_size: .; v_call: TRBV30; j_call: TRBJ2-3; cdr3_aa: CAWSVGGLHHLTDTQYF
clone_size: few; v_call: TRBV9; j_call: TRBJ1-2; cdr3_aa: CASSVGDRVMDGYTF
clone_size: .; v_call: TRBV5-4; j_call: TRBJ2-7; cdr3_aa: CASSPAGRGTYEQYF
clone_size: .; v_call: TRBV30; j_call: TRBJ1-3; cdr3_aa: CAWEQGSGNTIYF
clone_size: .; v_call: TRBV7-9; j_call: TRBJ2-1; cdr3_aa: CASSLSLYEQFF
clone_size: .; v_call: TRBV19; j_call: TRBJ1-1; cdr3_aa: CASHGQGNTEAFF
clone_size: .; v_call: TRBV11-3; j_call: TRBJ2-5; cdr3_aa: CASSGTLQETQYF
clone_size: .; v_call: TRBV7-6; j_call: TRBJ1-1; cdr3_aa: CASSPNGGIEAFF
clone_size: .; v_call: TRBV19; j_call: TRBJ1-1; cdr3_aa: CASSPTPDGTEAFF
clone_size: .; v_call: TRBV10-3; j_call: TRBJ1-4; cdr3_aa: CAISESDRGNEKLFF
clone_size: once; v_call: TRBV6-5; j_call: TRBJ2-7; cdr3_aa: CASSYSGGLGEQYF
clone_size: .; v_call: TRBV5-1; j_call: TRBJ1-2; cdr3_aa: CASSPGQDNYGYTF
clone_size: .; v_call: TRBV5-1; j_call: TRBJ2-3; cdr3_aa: CASSLVTAGSTDTQYF
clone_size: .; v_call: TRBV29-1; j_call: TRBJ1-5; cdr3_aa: CSVGGRDNQPQHF
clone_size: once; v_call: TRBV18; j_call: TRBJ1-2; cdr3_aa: CASSPRDRIGYTF
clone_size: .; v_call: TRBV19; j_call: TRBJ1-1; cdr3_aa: CASSPTGQRNTEAFF
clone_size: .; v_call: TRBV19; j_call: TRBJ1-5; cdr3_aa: CASPPGHFSNQPQHF
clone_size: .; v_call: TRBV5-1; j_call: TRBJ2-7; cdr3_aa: CASSFSGTSGATSEQYF